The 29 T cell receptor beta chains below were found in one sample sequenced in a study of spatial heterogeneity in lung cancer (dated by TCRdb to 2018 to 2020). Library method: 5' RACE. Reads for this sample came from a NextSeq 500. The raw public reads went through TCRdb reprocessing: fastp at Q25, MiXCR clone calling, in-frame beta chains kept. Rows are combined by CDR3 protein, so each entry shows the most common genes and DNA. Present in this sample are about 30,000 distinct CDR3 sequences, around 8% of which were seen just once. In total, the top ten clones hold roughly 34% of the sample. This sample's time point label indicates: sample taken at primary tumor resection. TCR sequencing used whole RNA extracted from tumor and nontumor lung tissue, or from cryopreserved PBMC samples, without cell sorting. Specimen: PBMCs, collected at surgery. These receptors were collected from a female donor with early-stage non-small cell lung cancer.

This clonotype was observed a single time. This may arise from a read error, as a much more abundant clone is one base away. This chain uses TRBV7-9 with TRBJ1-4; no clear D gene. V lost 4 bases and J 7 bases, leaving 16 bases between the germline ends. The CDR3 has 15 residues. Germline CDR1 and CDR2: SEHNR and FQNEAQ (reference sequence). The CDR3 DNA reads TGTGCCAGCAGCTCCCAAGCACAGCGGGCTGAAAAACTGTTTTTT. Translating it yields CASSSQAQRAEKLFF.

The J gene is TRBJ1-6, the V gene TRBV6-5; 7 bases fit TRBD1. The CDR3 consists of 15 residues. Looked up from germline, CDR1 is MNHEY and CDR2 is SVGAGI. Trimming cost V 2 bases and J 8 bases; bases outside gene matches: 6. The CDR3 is CASSYTTGDDSPLHF. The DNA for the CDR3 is TGTGCCAGCAGTTACACCACAGGGGACGATTCACCCCTCCACTTT.

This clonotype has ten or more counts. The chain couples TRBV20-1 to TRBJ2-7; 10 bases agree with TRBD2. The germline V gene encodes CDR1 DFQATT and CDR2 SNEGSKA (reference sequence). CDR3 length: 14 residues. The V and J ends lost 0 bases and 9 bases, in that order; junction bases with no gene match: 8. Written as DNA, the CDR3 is TGCAGTGCTAGAGAGGCTAGCGGGAGAGGTGGGCAGTACTTC. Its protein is CSAREASGRGGQYF.

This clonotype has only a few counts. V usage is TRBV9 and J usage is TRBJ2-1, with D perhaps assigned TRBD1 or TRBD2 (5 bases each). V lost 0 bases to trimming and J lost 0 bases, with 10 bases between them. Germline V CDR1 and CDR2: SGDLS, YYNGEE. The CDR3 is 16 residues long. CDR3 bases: TGTGCCAGCAGCGTAGGGGGGACCAGCTCCTACAATGAGCAGTTCTTC. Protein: CASSVGGTSSYNEQFF.

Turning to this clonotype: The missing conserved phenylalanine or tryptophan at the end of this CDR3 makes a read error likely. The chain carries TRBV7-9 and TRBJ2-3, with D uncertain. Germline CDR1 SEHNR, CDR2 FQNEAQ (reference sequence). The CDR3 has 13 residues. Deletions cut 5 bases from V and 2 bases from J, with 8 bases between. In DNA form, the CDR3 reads TGTGCCAGCAGCACCAGGAACACAGATACGCAGTATTCT. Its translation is CASSTRNTDTQYS.

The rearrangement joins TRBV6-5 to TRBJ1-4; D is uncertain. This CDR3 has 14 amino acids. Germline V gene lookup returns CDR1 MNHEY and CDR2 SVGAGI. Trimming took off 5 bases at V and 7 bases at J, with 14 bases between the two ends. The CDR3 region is CASSLGSRVEKLFF. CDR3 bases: TGTGCCAGCAGTCTCGGGTCGCGGGTTGAAAAACTGTTTTTT.

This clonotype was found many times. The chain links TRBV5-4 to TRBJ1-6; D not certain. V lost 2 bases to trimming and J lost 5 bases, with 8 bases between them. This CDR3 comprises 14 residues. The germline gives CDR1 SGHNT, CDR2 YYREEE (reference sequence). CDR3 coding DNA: TGTGCCAGCAGCTTACTCTATAATAATTCACCCCTCCACTTT. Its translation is CASSLLYNNSPLHF.

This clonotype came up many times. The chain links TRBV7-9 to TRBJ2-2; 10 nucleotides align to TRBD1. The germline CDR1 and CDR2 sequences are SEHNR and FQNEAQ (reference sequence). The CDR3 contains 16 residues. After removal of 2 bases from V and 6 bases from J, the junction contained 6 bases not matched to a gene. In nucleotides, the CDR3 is TGTGCCAGCAGCTTATTCGGGACAGGGGAAGCCGGGGAGCTGTTTTTT. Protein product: CASSLFGTGEAGELFF. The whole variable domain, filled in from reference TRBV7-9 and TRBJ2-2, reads DTGVSQNPRHKITKRGQNVTFRCDPISEHNRLYWYRQTLGQGPEFLTYFQNEAQLEKSRLLSDRFSAERPKGSFSTLEIQRTEQGDSAMYLCASSLFGTGEAGELFFGEGSRLTVL.

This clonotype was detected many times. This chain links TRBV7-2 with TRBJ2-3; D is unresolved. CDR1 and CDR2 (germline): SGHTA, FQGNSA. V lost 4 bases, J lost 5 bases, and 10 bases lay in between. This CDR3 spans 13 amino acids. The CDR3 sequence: CASSSAQKDTQYF. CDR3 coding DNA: TGTGCCAGCAGCTCCGCGCAGAAAGATACGCAGTATTTT. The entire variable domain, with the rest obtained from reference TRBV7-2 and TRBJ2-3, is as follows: GAGVSQSPSNKVTEKGKDVELRCDPISGHTALYWYRQSLGQGLEFLIYFQGNSAPDKSGLPSDRFSAERTGGSVSTLTIQRTQQEDSAVYLCASSSAQKDTQYFGPGTRLTVL.

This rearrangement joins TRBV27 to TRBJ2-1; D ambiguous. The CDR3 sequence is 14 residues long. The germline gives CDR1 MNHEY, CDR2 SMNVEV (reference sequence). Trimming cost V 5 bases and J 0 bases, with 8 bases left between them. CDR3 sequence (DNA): TGTGCCAGCAGTAGGAGTAGCTCCTACAATGAGCAGTTCTTC. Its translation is CASSRSSSYNEQFF.

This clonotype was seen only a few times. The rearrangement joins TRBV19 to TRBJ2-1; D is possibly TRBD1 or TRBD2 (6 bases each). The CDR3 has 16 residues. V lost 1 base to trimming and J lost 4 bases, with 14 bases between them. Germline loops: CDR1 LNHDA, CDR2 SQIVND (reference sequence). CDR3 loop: CASSIGWGAGYNEQFF. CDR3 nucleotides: TGTGCCAGTAGTATAGGATGGGGGGCTGGTTACAATGAGCAGTTCTTC.

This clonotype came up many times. CDR3 sequence reads: CASSLVAGGAVRTEAFF. CDR3 nucleotide sequence: TGTGCCAGCAGCTTAGTGGCAGGGGGCGCAGTCCGGACTGAAGCTTTCTTT. The rearrangement joins TRBV7-6 to TRBJ1-1; 8 nucleotides align to TRBD1. Per the germline V gene, CDR1 is SGHVS and CDR2 is FNYEAQ. The CDR3 spans 17 residues. The J segment lost 5 bases and the V segment lost 1 base, leaving 12 bases of the junction unmatched.

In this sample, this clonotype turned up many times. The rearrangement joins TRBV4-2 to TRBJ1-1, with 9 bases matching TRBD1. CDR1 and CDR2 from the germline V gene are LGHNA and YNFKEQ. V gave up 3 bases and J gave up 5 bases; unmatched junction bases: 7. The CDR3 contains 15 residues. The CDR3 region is CASSQPDRGGTEAFF. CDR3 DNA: TGTGCCAGCAGCCAGCCGGACAGGGGAGGGACTGAAGCTTTCTTT.

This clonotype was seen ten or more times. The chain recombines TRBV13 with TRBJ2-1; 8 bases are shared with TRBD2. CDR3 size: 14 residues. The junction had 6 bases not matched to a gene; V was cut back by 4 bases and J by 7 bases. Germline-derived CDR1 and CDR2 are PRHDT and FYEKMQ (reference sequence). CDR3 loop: CASSSGLARNEQFF. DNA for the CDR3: TGTGCCAGCAGCTCAGGACTAGCTAGGAATGAGCAGTTCTTC.

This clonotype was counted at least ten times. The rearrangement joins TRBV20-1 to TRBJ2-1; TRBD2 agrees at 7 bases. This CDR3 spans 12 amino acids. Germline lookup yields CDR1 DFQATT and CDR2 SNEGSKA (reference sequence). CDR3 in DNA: TGCAGCGGACTAGGGTCCTACAATGAGCAGTTCTTC. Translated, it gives CSGLGSYNEQFF.

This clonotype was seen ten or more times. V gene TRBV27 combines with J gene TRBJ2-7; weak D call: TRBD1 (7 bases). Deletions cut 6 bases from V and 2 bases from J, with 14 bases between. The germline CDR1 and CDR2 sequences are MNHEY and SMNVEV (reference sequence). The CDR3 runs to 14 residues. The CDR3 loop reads CASRAGQTTYEQYF. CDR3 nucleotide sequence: TGTGCCAGCAGGGCGGGACAGACAACCTACGAGCAGTACTTC.

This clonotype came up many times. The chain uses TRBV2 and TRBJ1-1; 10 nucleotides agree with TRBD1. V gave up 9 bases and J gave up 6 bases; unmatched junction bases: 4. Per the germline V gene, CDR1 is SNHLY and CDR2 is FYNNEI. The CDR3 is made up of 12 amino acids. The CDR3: CARGQGLAEAFF. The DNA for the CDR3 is TGTGCCAGGGGACAGGGGCTCGCTGAAGCTTTCTTT.

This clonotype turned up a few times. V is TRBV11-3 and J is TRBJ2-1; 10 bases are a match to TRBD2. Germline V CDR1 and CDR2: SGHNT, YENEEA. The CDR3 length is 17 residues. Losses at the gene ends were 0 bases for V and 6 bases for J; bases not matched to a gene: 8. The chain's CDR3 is CASSLDVASGSRNEQFF. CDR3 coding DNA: TGTGCCAGCAGCTTAGATGTTGCTAGCGGGAGCCGCAATGAGCAGTTCTTC.

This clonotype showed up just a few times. The CDR3 bases are TGTGCCAGCAGTGATATCAGGACAGGGAACACCGGGGAGCTGTTTTTT. As protein: CASSDIRTGNTGELFF. The rearrangement uses TRBV2 and TRBJ2-2; 7 bases agree with TRBD1. V gave up 3 bases and J gave up 1 base; unmatched junction bases: 5. Germline-derived CDR1 and CDR2 are SNHLY and FYNNEI. This CDR3 contains 16 residues.

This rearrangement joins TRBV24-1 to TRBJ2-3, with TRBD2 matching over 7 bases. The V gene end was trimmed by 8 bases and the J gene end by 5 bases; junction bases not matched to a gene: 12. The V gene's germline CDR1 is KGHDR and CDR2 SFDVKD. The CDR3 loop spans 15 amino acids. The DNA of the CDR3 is TGTGCCACCAATCCCGGCTGGGAGGGTAAAGATACGCAGTATTTT. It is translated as CATNPGWEGKDTQYF.

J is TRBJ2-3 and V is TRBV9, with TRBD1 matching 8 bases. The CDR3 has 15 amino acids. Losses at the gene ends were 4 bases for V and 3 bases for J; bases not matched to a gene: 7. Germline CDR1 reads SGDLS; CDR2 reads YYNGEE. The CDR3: CASSPTGVRTDTQYF. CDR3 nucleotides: TGTGCCAGCAGCCCGACAGGGGTCCGGACAGATACGCAGTATTTT.

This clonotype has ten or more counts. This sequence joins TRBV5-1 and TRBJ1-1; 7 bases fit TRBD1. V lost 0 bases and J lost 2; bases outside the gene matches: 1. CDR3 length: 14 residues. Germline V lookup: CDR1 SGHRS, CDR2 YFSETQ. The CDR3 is CASSLDRGNTEAFF. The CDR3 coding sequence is TGCGCCAGCAGCTTGGACAGGGGTAACACTGAAGCTTTCTTT.

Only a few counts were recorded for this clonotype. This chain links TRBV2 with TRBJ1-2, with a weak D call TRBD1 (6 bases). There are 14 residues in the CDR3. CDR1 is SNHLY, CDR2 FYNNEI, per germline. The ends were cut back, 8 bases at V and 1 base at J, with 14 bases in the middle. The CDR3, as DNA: TGTGCCAGCCGACACAGGGACTATAACTATGGCTACACCTTC. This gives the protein CASRHRDYNYGYTF.

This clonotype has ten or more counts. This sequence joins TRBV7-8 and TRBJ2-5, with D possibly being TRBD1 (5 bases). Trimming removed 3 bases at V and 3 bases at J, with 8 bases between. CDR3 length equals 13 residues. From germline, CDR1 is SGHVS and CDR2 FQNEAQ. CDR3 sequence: CASSFLREETQYF. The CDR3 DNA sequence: TGTGCCAGCAGCTTCCTCAGGGAAGAGACCCAGTACTTC.

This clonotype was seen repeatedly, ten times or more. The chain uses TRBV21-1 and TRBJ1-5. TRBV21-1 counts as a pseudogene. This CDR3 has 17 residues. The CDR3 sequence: CASSKSRPLRGNQPQHF. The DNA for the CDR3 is TGTGCCAGCAGCAAATCGCGACCTCTAAGGGGCAATCAGCCCCAGCATTTT.

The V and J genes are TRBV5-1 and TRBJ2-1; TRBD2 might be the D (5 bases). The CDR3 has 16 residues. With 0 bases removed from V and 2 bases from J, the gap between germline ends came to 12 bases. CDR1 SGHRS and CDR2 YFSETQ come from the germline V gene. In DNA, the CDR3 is TGCGCCAGCAGCTTGGAGGGTTACGGGGCCTACAATGAGCAGTTCTTC. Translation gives CASSLEGYGAYNEQFF. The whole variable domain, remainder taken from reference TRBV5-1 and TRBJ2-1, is KAGVTQTPRYLIKTRGQQVTLSCSPISGHRSVSWYQQTPGQGLQFLFEYFSETQRNKGNFPGRFSGRQFSNSRSEMNVSTLELGDSALYLCASSLEGYGAYNEQFFGPGTRLTVL.

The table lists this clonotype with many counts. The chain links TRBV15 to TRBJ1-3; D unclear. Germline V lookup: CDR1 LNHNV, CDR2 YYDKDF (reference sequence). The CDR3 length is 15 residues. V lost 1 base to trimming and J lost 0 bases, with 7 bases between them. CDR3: CATSRAWGSGNTIYF. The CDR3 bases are TGTGCCACCAGCAGAGCATGGGGCTCTGGAAACACCATATATTTT.

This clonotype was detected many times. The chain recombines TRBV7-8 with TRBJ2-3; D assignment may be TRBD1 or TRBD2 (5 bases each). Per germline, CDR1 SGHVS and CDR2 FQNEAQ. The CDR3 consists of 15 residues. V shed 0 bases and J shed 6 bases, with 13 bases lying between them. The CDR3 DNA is TGTGCCAGCAGCTTAGCGCTTGGGGGTGGCGATACGCAGTATTTT. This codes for CASSLALGGGDTQYF.

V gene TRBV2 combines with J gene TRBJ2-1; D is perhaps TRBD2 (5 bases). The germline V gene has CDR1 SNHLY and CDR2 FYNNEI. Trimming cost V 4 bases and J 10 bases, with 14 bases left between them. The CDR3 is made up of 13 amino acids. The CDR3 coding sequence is TGTGCCAGCAGTGTGGAGGCTCGGCGCGAGCAGTTCTTC. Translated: CASSVEARREQFF.